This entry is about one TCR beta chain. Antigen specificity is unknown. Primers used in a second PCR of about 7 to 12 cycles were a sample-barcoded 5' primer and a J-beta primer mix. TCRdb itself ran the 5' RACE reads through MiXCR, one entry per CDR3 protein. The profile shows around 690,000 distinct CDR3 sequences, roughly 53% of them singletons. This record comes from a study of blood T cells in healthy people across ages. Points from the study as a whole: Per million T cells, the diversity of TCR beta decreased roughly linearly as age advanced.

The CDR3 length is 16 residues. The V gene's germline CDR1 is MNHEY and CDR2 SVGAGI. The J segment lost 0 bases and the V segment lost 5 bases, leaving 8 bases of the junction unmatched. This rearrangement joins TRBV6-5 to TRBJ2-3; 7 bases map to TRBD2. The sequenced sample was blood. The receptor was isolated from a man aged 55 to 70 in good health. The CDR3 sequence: CASSPPWRGSTDTQYF. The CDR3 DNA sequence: TGTGCCAGCAGTCCTCCCTGGCGGGGGAGCACAGATACGCAGTATTTT.